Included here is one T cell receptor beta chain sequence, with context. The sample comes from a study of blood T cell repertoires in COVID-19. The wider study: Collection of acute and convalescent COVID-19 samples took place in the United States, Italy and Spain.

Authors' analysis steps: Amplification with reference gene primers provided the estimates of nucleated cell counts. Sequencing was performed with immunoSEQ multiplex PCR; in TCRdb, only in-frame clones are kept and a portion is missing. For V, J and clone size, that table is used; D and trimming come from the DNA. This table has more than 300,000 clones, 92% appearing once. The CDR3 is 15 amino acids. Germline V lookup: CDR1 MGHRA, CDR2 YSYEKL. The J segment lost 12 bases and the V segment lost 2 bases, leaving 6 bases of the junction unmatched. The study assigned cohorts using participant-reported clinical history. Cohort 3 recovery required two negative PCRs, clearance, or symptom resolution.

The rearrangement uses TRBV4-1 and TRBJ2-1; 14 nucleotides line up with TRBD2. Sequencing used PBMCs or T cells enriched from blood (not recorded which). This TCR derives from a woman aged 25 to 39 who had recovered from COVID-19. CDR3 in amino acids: CASSQRGLAGVLQFF. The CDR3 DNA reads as TGCGCCAGCAGCCAACGGGGACTAGCGGGAGTCCTGCAGTTCTTC.